The 27 T cell receptor beta chains below all came from one sample that was sequenced in a study of cytomegalovirus exposure and HLA in healthy donors. PCR involved 60 Vbeta and 13 Jbeta primers. Clones were sequenced by immunoSEQ multiplex PCR, and TCRdb holds only the in-frame ones, with some missing. The data contain 160,000 or so clones, around 80% of them singletons. The material sequenced was PBMCs. All receptors come from a woman aged 50 to 60 in good health and CMV-seronegative.

The rearrangement uses TRBV27 and TRBJ2-7; 7 bases align to TRBD1. The CDR3 length is 13 residues. Losses at the gene ends were 5 bases for V and 3 bases for J; bases not matched to a gene: 4. Germline V gene data show CDR1 as MNHEY and CDR2 as SMNVEV (reference sequence). As DNA, the CDR3 is TGTGCCAGCAGTCGGACAGGAGACTACGAGCAGTACTTC. This sequence encodes CASSRTGDYEQYF.

The chain carries TRBV14 and TRBJ2-1; 12 bases agree with TRBD2. This CDR3 is 14 amino acids long. Germline V CDR1 and CDR2: SGHDN, FVKESK. Unmatched junction bases numbered 7, after V lost 4 bases and J lost 12 bases. CDR3 bases: TGTGCCAGCAGCCCGCCTAGCGGGAGGGGTCCGCAGTTCTTC. It codes for CASSPPSGRGPQFF.

The chain joins TRBV19 to TRBJ2-1; D is perhaps TRBD1 (5 bases). CDR1 and CDR2 from the germline V gene are LNHDA and SQIVND (reference sequence). Trimming removed 3 bases at V and 10 bases at J, with 10 bases between. CDR3 length: 12 residues. The CDR3 reads CASSMGLAEQFF. CDR3 nucleotide sequence: TGTGCCAGTAGTATGGGGCTCGCCGAGCAGTTCTTC.

The V gene is TRBV5-1, the J gene TRBJ1-4; D remains ambiguous. V was cut by 4 bases and J by 7 bases, with 20 bases left in between. The CDR3 is 16 amino acids. Germline CDR1 and CDR2: SGHRS and YFSETQ. CDR3 sequence (DNA): TGCGCCAGCAGCCTGGGAGCGATCGGGGAAAGTGAAAAACTGTTTTTT. Translation gives CASSLGAIGESEKLFF.

This chain links TRBV10-3 with TRBJ2-1; D is perhaps TRBD2 (6 bases). Germline V gene lookup returns CDR1 ENHRY and CDR2 SYGVKD. V shed 6 bases and J shed 5 bases, with 8 bases lying between them. This CDR3 spans 12 amino acids. The CDR3 nucleotides read TGTGCCATCAGAACGGGAGACAATGAGCAGTTCTTC. It yields the protein CAIRTGDNEQFF.

The chain couples TRBV9 to TRBJ1-2; TRBD1 matches at 7 bases. CDR3 size: 15 residues. Germline CDR1 SGDLS, CDR2 YYNGEE. V shed 2 bases and J 4 bases; nucleotides not matched to a gene: 8. The CDR3 loop reads CASSVMGQSLYGYTF. The CDR3 DNA reads TGTGCCAGCAGCGTTATGGGACAGAGTCTCTATGGCTACACCTTC.

This clone was detected once. The chain links TRBV29-1 to TRBJ1-2; perhaps TRBD1 as D (6 bases). V gave up 6 bases and J gave up 2 bases, with 10 bases separating them. Germline assignment: CDR1 SQVTM and CDR2 ANQGSEA. This CDR3 has 12 amino acids. CDR3 amino acids: CSVGTGNYGYTF. DNA for the CDR3: TGCAGCGTAGGTACAGGGAACTATGGCTACACCTTC.

This rearrangement joins TRBV2 to TRBJ2-5; unclear D gene. CDR1 and CDR2 (germline): SNHLY, FYNNEI. The CDR3 length is 12 residues. The ends were cut back, 3 bases at V and 3 bases at J, with 5 bases in the middle. This CDR3 reads CASSDVEETQYF. CDR3 DNA: TGTGCCAGCAGTGACGTAGAAGAGACCCAGTACTTC. The full variable domain, completed using reference TRBV2 and TRBJ2-5, is EPEVTQTPSHQVTQMGQEVILRCVPISNHLYFYWYRQILGQKVEFLVSFYNNEISEKSEIFDDQFSVERPDGSNFTLKIRSTKLEDSAMYFCASSDVEETQYFGPGTRLLVL.

This chain links TRBV2 with TRBJ1-6; 7 bases line up with TRBD1. Trimming cost V 6 bases and J 8 bases; bases outside gene matches: 4. Looked up from germline, CDR1 is SNHLY and CDR2 is FYNNEI. The CDR3 is 13 residues long. CDR3 amino acids: CASRVDRDSPLHF. The CDR3 coding sequence is TGTGCCAGCAGGGTCGACAGGGATTCACCCCTCCACTTT.

V and J are TRBV29-1 and TRBJ2-7, with D perhaps TRBD2 (6 bases). The CDR3 runs to 14 residues. Germline loops: CDR1 SQVTM, CDR2 ANQGSEA. Deletions cut 4 bases from V and 2 bases from J, with 15 bases between. The chain's CDR3 is CSVGWGGGPYEQYF. The CDR3 DNA reads TGCAGCGTTGGGTGGGGAGGAGGACCCTACGAGCAGTACTTC.

Comment on this clone: A junction boundary mismatches the germline segment, possibly from a read error. The chain recombines TRBV7-7 with TRBJ2-2, with TRBD1 matching 8 bases. Germline values: CDR1 SSHAT, CDR2 FNYEAQ (reference sequence). The CDR3 has 17 residues. CDR3 region: CASSLGEGQGNTGELFF. The CDR3 DNA sequence: TGTGCTAGCAGCTTAGGGGAAGGACAGGGGAACACCGGGGAGCTGTTTTTT.

In its sample, this clone was seen once. The chain carries TRBV15 and TRBJ2-3; 7 nucleotides line up with TRBD1. After removal of 1 base from V and 2 bases from J, the junction contained 3 bases not matched to a gene. In germline, CDR1 is LNHNV, CDR2 YYDKDF (reference sequence). This CDR3 is 15 amino acids long. The CDR3 bases are TGTGCCACCAGCAGAGGGACAGGAAACACAGATACGCAGTATTTT. Translation: CATSRGTGNTDTQYF.

The chain carries TRBV7-9 and TRBJ2-5; weak D call: TRBD1 (6 bases). The CDR3 covers 15 residues. Between the trimmed V and J ends, which lost 4 bases and 2 bases, there was a span of 14 bases. Germline loops: CDR1 SEHNR, CDR2 FQNEAQ (reference sequence). In nucleotides, the CDR3 is TGTGCCAGCAGCTCAGGGGCTTCCGGACAAGAGACCCAGTACTTC. Translation: CASSSGASGQETQYF.

The V call is TRBV2, the J call TRBJ2-1; 9 bases map to TRBD2. The V gene's germline CDR1 is SNHLY and CDR2 FYNNEI. J was trimmed by 5 bases and V by 3 bases; bases with no gene match: 5. This CDR3 comprises 15 residues. The CDR3 here is CASSDGLAGNNEQFF. The DNA of the CDR3 is TGTGCCAGCAGTGATGGGCTAGCGGGGAACAATGAGCAGTTCTTC.

The chain joins TRBV29-1 to TRBJ2-1; TRBD1 matches 11 bases. V dropped 8 bases and J dropped 8; count of bases not matched to a gene: 11. CDR1 is SQVTM and CDR2 is ANQGSEA in the germline V gene. The CDR3 extends over 14 amino acids. The DNA for the CDR3 is TGCAGCACCCCGGAGGACAGGGGGCAGGATGAGCAGTTCTTC. This encodes CSTPEDRGQDEQFF.

The CDR3 DNA reads TGTGCCAGCAGCCTCGATCCGGGACAGATCGAGCAGTACTTC. It is translated as CASSLDPGQIEQYF. The chain couples TRBV5-8 to TRBJ2-7, with 7 nucleotides matching TRBD1. The CDR3 totals 14 residues. In germline, CDR1 is SGHTS, CDR2 YDEGEE. The junction had 10 bases not matched to a gene; V was cut back by 4 bases and J by 6 bases.

This rearrangement joins TRBV5-4 to TRBJ2-6; possibly TRBD2 for D (6 bases). There are 15 residues in the CDR3. Trimming took off 2 bases at V and 3 bases at J, with 9 bases between the two ends. Germline V gene sequence: CDR1 SGHNT, CDR2 YYREEE (reference sequence). The CDR3 spells CASSFGGIGANVLTF. CDR3 nucleotides: TGTGCCAGCAGCTTTGGGGGGATTGGGGCCAACGTCCTGACTTTC.

The chain is built from TRBV4-1 and TRBJ2-3; 7 nucleotides line up with TRBD2. The CDR3 covers 17 residues. V trimming: 1 base; J trimming: 2 bases; junction bases outside the gene matches: 9. The germline V gene has CDR1 MGHRA and CDR2 YSYEKL. The CDR3 here is CASSQVGLPVFTDTQYF. The CDR3 DNA sequence: TGCGCCAGCAGCCAAGTGGGACTACCGGTCTTCACAGATACGCAGTATTTT.

The genes are TRBV6-1 and TRBJ1-2; 7 bases line up with TRBD1. J was trimmed by 4 bases and V by 6 bases; bases with no gene match: 8. Germline CDR1 MNHNS, CDR2 SASEGT. CDR3 length equals 14 residues. The CDR3 sequence: CASRGQRTPYGYTF. Written as DNA, the CDR3 is TGTGCCAGCAGGGGACAGCGCACACCCTATGGCTACACCTTC.

This clone was counted a few times. The V call is TRBV6-1, the J call TRBJ1-3; D is unclear. This CDR3 spans 14 amino acids. The V end lost 8 bases, the J end lost 0 bases, and 11 bases lay between the germline ends. Germline CDR1 is MNHNS and CDR2 is SASEGT. CDR3 region: CASHAQVSGNTIYF. As DNA, the CDR3 is TGTGCCAGCCACGCTCAGGTCTCTGGAAACACCATATATTTT.

The V call is TRBV30, the J call TRBJ2-3; a weak D match, TRBD1 (5 bases). V shed 5 bases and J shed 7 bases, with 16 bases lying between them. The CDR3 consists of 13 residues. From germline, CDR1 is GTSNPN and CDR2 SVGIG (reference sequence). CDR3 nucleotide sequence: TGTGCCTGGCTCGGCCAGGCAGGGAATACGCAGTATTTT. This sequence encodes CAWLGQAGNTQYF.

This clone was counted a few times. The chain combines TRBV10-1 with TRBJ2-7; TRBD1 is a possible D gene (5 bases). The CDR3 length is 13 residues. From germline, CDR1 is WNHNN and CDR2 SYGVQD (reference sequence). The germline V and J ends were trimmed by 6 bases and 2 bases, with 11 bases remaining between them. The CDR3: CASSDPGTYEQYF. As DNA, the CDR3 is TGCGCCAGCAGCGACCCAGGGACCTACGAGCAGTACTTC.

The chain is built from TRBV6-4 and TRBJ2-7, with TRBD2 matching 7 bases. This CDR3 spans 17 amino acids. V lost 5 bases to trimming and J lost 2 bases; unmatched junction nucleotides: 15. Germline V gene sequence: CDR1 MRHNA, CDR2 SNTAGT. The CDR3 DNA reads TGTGCCAGCAGTCCTCGCCTAGCGGCCTTAAAGACCTACGAGCAGTACTTC. This encodes CASSPRLAALKTYEQYF.

The rearrangement joins TRBV20-1 to TRBJ1-1; D gene uncertain. V was clipped by 5 bases and J by 6 bases, with 10 bases between them. The CDR3 sequence is 11 residues long. Looked up from germline, CDR1 is DFQATT and CDR2 is SNEGSKA (reference sequence). CDR3: CSAHARAEAFF. The CDR3 DNA follows: TGCAGTGCTCACGCCCGCGCTGAAGCTTTCTTT.

The chain recombines TRBV30 with TRBJ1-1; possibly TRBD1 for D (6 bases). The CDR3 sequence is 16 residues long. Trimming pared 0 bases from V and 4 bases from J, leaving 18 bases between. Germline CDR1 GTSNPN, CDR2 SVGIG (reference sequence). The CDR3 DNA follows: TGTGCCTGGAGTGTACTGGCAGGGGTCTTGGGCACTGAAGCTTTCTTT. Residues: CAWSVLAGVLGTEAFF.

This chain links TRBV9 with TRBJ2-2; D ambiguous. Germline V CDR1 and CDR2: SGDLS, YYNGEE. V lost 4 bases to trimming and J lost 5 bases, with 15 bases between them. The CDR3 sequence is 15 residues long. The CDR3 loop reads CASSPRVARTGELFF. CDR3 bases: TGTGCCAGCAGCCCACGGGTCGCTAGGACCGGGGAGCTGTTTTTT.

This clone was found a few times. The chain has TRBV2 and TRBJ2-6; possibly TRBD2 for D (5 bases). Germline V gives CDR1 SNHLY, CDR2 FYNNEI. The CDR3 is made up of 16 amino acids. V was clipped by 1 base and J by 2 bases, with 9 bases between them. The CDR3 region has the DNA TGTGCCAGCAGTGAAGTTAGAGGGACTGGGGCCAACGTCCTGACTTTC. It encodes CASSEVRGTGANVLTF.